These T cell receptor beta chains were read from a single sample in a study of T cell repertoires in cytomegalovirus infection. TCRdb ran MiXCR on the reads and lists one entry per CDR3 protein. The repertoire consists of some 940,000 distinct CDR3 sequences, with approximately 31% occurring once and the leading ten covering about 14%. Antigens of these TCRs are unknown. The source was cultured CD8+ T cells from PBMCs, collected from culture after CMV antigen stimulation. These receptors were obtained from a human donor in good health (CMV status not recorded). Some clones in this sample may be carry-over from other donors' samples. CDR3s include the opening cysteine and the closing phenylalanine or tryptophan. Fields, in order: J gene, V gene, clone size, CDR3 protein. Clone size is shown for a subset of rows, as once, few, many or a class of expanded clone.

j_call: TRBJ1-2; v_call: TRBV12-3/TRBV12-4; clone_size: NA; cdr3_aa: CASSTGLTGYTF
j_call: TRBJ2-3; v_call: TRBV7-9; clone_size: few; cdr3_aa: CASSPGTVGTDTQYF
j_call: TRBJ2-7; v_call: TRBV7-8; clone_size: NA; cdr3_aa: CASSRDRGFYYEQYF
j_call: TRBJ2-5; v_call: TRBV12-3/TRBV12-4; clone_size: few; cdr3_aa: CASSLRQKQETQYF
j_call: TRBJ2-5; v_call: TRBV7-9; clone_size: NA; cdr3_aa: CASSLEMLSDNQETQYF
j_call: TRBJ1-6; v_call: TRBV24-1; clone_size: once; cdr3_aa: CATSVYPSGDSPLHF
j_call: TRBJ2-1; v_call: TRBV14; clone_size: NA; cdr3_aa: CASSKELGDSEQFF
j_call: TRBJ2-1; v_call: TRBV6-1; clone_size: NA; cdr3_aa: CASSSGLVVNEQFF
j_call: TRBJ2-2; v_call: TRBV5-5; clone_size: few; cdr3_aa: CASSLAVGGGKSTGELFF
j_call: TRBJ2-1; v_call: TRBV10-1; clone_size: once; cdr3_aa: CASSGDRHNEQFF
j_call: TRBJ1-2; v_call: TRBV6-2/TRBV6-3; clone_size: NA; cdr3_aa: CASNRNYGYTF
j_call: TRBJ1-2; v_call: TRBV12-3/TRBV12-4; clone_size: few; cdr3_aa: CASILGREGPYGYTF
j_call: TRBJ1-1; v_call: TRBV27; clone_size: NA; cdr3_aa: CASRPGTGYKAFF
j_call: TRBJ1-4; v_call: TRBV6-1; clone_size: few; cdr3_aa: CASRTGVSEKLFF
j_call: TRBJ2-1; v_call: TRBV2; clone_size: once; cdr3_aa: CASSEGQGWNEQFF
j_call: TRBJ1-1; v_call: TRBV27; clone_size: NA; cdr3_aa: CASSPGALGLAFF
j_call: TRBJ2-2; v_call: TRBV5-4; clone_size: many; cdr3_aa: CASSLGATGHTGELFF
j_call: TRBJ2-1; v_call: TRBV7-2; clone_size: many; cdr3_aa: CASSFFLANEQFF
j_call: TRBJ1-4; v_call: TRBV7-6; clone_size: few; cdr3_aa: CASSLPATANEKLFF
j_call: TRBJ1-2; v_call: TRBV6-2/TRBV6-3; clone_size: NA; cdr3_aa: CASGTGLGYTF
j_call: TRBJ1-2; v_call: TRBV29-1; clone_size: NA; cdr3_aa: CSVDHRGHGYTF
j_call: TRBJ1-2; v_call: TRBV14; clone_size: once; cdr3_aa: CASSLPGTGTNGYTF
j_call: TRBJ1-5; v_call: TRBV28; clone_size: NA; cdr3_aa: CASSFDRAHGPQHF
j_call: TRBJ2-3; v_call: TRBV27; clone_size: few; cdr3_aa: CASSLDTGIHTQYF
j_call: TRBJ2-2; v_call: TRBV24-1; clone_size: NA; cdr3_aa: CATSTTTGELFF
j_call: TRBJ2-1; v_call: TRBV7-3; clone_size: few; cdr3_aa: CASSLGTGTASNEQFF
j_call: TRBJ2-3; v_call: TRBV9; clone_size: NA; cdr3_aa: CASSVDSTDTQYF
j_call: TRBJ1-5; v_call: TRBV7-6; clone_size: NA; cdr3_aa: CASSLGQGVSFWSNQSQHF